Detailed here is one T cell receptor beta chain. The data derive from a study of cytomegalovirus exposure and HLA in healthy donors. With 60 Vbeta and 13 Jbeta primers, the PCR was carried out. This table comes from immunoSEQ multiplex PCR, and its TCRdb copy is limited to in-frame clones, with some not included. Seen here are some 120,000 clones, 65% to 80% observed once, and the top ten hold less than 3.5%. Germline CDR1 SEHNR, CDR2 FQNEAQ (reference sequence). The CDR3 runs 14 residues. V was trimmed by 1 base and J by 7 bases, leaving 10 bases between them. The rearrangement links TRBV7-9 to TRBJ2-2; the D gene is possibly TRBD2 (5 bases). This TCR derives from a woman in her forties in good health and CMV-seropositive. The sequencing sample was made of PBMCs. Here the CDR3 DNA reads TGTGCCAGCAGCTTAGATGCGCGGGTCGGGGAGCTGTTTTTT. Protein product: CASSLDARVGELFF. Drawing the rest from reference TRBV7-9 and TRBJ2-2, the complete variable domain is DTGVSQNPRHKITKRGQNVTFRCDPISEHNRLYWYRQTLGQGPEFLTYFQNEAQLEKSRLLSDRFSAERPKGSFSTLEIQRTEQGDSAMYLCASSLDARVGELFFGEGSRLTVL.